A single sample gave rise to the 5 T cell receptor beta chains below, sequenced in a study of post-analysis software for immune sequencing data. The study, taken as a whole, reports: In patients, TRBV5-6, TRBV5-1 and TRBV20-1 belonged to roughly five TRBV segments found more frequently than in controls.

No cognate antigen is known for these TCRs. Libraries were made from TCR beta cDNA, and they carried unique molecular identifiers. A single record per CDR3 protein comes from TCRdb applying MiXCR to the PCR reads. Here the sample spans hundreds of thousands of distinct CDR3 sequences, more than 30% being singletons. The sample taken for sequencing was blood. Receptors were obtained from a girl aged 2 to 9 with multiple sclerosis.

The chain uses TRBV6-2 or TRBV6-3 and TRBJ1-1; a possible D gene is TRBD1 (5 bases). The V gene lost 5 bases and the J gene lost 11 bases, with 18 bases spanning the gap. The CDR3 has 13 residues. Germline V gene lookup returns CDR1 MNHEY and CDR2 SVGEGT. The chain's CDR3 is CASSPIISRAAFF. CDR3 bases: TGTGCCAGCAGTCCGATAATTAGCAGGGCGGCTTTCTTT.

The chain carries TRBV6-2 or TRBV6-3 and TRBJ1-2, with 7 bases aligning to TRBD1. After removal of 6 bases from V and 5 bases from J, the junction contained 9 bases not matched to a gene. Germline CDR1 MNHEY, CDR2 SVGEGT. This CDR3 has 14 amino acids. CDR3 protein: CASRPDRRAYGYTF. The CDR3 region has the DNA TGTGCCAGCAGACCGGACAGGAGGGCTTATGGCTACACCTTC.

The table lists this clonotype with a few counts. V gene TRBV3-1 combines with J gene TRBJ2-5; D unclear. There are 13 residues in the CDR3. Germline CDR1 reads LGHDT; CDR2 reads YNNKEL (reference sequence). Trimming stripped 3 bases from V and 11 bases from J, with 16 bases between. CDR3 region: CASSHKSVQGQYF. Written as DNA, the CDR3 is TGTGCCAGCAGCCATAAGTCGGTTCAAGGGCAGTACTTC.

CDR3 nucleotides: TGCGCCAGCAGTTTAATCCCGGGAGGGGAAGCTTTCTTT. Encoded protein: CASSLIPGGEAFF. The chain carries TRBV4-3 and TRBJ1-1; D is unclear. CDR1 and CDR2 from the germline V gene are LGHNA and YSLEER. The CDR3 has 13 residues. With 6 bases removed from V and 8 bases from J, the gap between germline ends came to 16 bases.

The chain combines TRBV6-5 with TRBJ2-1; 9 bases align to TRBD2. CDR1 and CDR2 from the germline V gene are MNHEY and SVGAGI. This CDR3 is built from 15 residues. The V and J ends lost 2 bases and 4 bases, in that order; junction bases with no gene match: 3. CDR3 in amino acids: CASSYGTSQYNEQFF. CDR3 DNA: TGTGCCAGCAGTTACGGGACTAGCCAATACAATGAGCAGTTCTTC.